Below, 27 T cell receptor beta chains from the same sample are listed, as sequenced in a study of cytomegalovirus exposure and HLA in healthy donors. 13 Jbeta primers and 60 Vbeta primers were used for the PCR. Some clones are missing from TCRdb's copy, which holds only in-frame ones; the method was immunoSEQ multiplex PCR. The data hold under 200,000 clones, with 80% to 90% observed a single time. Sequenced material: PBMCs. Every receptor here comes from a man in his forties in good health and CMV-seropositive.

This rearrangement joins TRBV6-5 to TRBJ1-2, with 8 bases fitting TRBD1. This CDR3 has 15 residues. In germline, CDR1 is MNHEY, CDR2 SVGAGI. Losses at the gene ends were 0 bases for V and 2 bases for J; bases not matched to a gene: 2. Here the CDR3 reads CASSYSTGDNYGYTF. DNA for the CDR3: TGTGCCAGCAGTTACTCGACAGGGGACAACTATGGCTACACCTTC.

The chain joins TRBV11-2 to TRBJ1-1, with a tentative D call TRBD1 (6 bases). Germline loops: CDR1 SGHAT, CDR2 FQNNGV. CDR3 size: 14 residues. V lost 1 base and J 7 bases, leaving 13 bases between the germline ends. Written as DNA, the CDR3 is TGTGCCAGCAGCTTAGTTGGGGGGGCAGGTGAAGCTTTCTTT. Translated: CASSLVGGAGEAFF.

A single count supports this clone. The chain joins TRBV5-6 to TRBJ2-7, with TRBD1 as a possible D gene (5 bases). The CDR3 has 15 amino acids. The germline V gene encodes CDR1 SGHDT and CDR2 YYEEEE. Trimming took off 0 bases at V and 0 bases at J, with 10 bases between the two ends. CDR3 sequence: CASSLAPTASYEQYF. The CDR3 nucleotides read TGTGCCAGCAGCTTGGCTCCGACAGCCTCCTACGAGCAGTACTTC.

The V call is TRBV6-1, the J call TRBJ1-2; unclear D gene. The CDR3 length is 12 residues. Germline V lookup: CDR1 MNHNS, CDR2 SASEGT. Trimming pared 5 bases from V and 8 bases from J, leaving 12 bases between. In DNA, the CDR3 is TGTGCCAGCAGTTTGACCGGGGAAGGCTACACCTTC. As protein: CASSLTGEGYTF.

This clone was picked up a small number of times. CDR3 sequence: CASSYGVYGRPQHF. In DNA form, the CDR3 reads TGTGCCAGCAGTTACGGGGTTTACGGGAGGCCCCAGCATTTT. This chain links TRBV6-5 with TRBJ1-5, with unresolved D. CDR1 and CDR2 (germline): MNHEY, SVGAGI. V lost 2 bases and J 9 bases, leaving 14 bases between the germline ends. This CDR3 has 14 residues.

V and J are TRBV6-1 and TRBJ1-5; 7 positions match TRBD1. Germline trimming cut 4 bases from V and 7 bases from J; bases unmatched to any gene: 7. Per the germline V gene, CDR1 is MNHNS and CDR2 is SASEGT. The CDR3 has 14 amino acids. The CDR3 here is CASSGTGVGQPQHF. CDR3 nucleotides: TGTGCCAGCAGTGGCACAGGGGTAGGCCAGCCCCAGCATTTT.

The chain employs TRBV14 and TRBJ2-7, with a weak D call TRBD2 (5 bases). Trimming took 1 base from V and 3 from J, leaving 7 bases between them. Germline loops: CDR1 SGHDN, CDR2 FVKESK. The CDR3 spans 13 residues. CDR3 coding DNA: TGTGCCAGCAGCCAAGTGAGCGGCTACGAGCAGTACTTC. It codes for CASSQVSGYEQYF.

V gene TRBV30 combines with J gene TRBJ2-1, with D possibly matching TRBD2 (5 bases). Per the germline V gene, CDR1 is GTSNPN and CDR2 is SVGIG (reference sequence). The CDR3 consists of 17 residues. The V and J ends lost 0 bases and 0 bases respectively, with 15 bases between them. The CDR3 DNA reads as TGTGCCTGGAGTGTAGATAGTAGCGCTTACTCCTACAATGAGCAGTTCTTC. Amino acid sequence: CAWSVDSSAYSYNEQFF.

This clone came up once. This chain joins TRBV6-5 and TRBJ1-2, with 11 bases matching TRBD1. Germline V gives CDR1 MNHEY, CDR2 SVGAGI. The CDR3 is made up of 15 amino acids. The J segment lost 1 base and the V segment lost 4 bases, leaving 2 bases of the junction unmatched. This chain's CDR3 is CASSWGQGDNYGYTF. The CDR3 nucleotides read TGTGCCAGCAGTTGGGGACAGGGGGATAACTATGGCTACACCTTC.

The chain has TRBV5-1 and TRBJ2-3, with TRBD2 matching over 11 bases. CDR1 is SGHRS and CDR2 is YFSETQ in the germline V gene. CDR3 length equals 18 residues. V trimming: 0 bases; J trimming: 2 bases; junction bases outside the gene matches: 8. DNA for the CDR3: TGCGCCAGCAGCTTGGTAGGGACTAGCGGAGCCGTCACAGATACGCAGTATTTT. Its protein product is CASSLVGTSGAVTDTQYF.

About this clone itself: The junction and the germline gene differ at one end; a read error may be behind it. This chain connects TRBV29-1 to TRBJ2-4, with a possible D match to TRBD1 (5 bases). Looked up from germline, CDR1 is SQVTM and CDR2 is ANQGSEA. The CDR3 extends over 13 amino acids. In nucleotides, the CDR3 is TGCAGCGTTGATGCAGGGTACGAAAACAGTCAGTACTTC. Protein sequence: CSVDAGYENSQYF.

This chain uses TRBV30 with TRBJ1-4; the D is unclear. V was trimmed by 0 bases and J by 3 bases, leaving 11 bases between them. The CDR3 is 15 amino acids. The germline V gene encodes CDR1 GTSNPN and CDR2 SVGIG (reference sequence). The CDR3 loop reads CAWSVLRAPNEKLFF. The CDR3 coding sequence is TGTGCCTGGAGTGTACTGAGGGCTCCTAATGAAAAACTGTTTTTT.

With respect to this clone: One end of the junction does not line up with germline, which may come from a read error. The chain combines TRBV7-9 with TRBJ2-7; TRBD1 agrees at 12 bases. The CDR3 sequence is 17 residues long. Germline CDR1 and CDR2: SEHNR and FQNEAQ (reference sequence). The CDR3 nucleotides are TGTGCCAGCAGCCGAGGGACAGGGGGCTTTTTCGCCTACGGGCAGTACTTC. Its protein is CASSRGTGGFFAYGQYF.

This clone was counted once. The junction does not match germline at one end; this may be a read error. The rearrangement links TRBV6-1 to TRBJ1-4; D is unclear. The germline gives CDR1 MNHNS, CDR2 SASEGT. The length of the CDR3 is 15 residues. The CDR3 nucleotides read TGTGCCAGCTGTGAAGCCTTCCGGAGGGATGAAAAACTGTTTTTT. Encoded protein: CASCEAFRRDEKLFF.

V usage is TRBV30 and J usage is TRBJ2-7, with 8 positions matching TRBD1. Germline V gives CDR1 GTSNPN, CDR2 SVGIG (reference sequence). Trimming at V came to 5 bases and at J to 0 bases, leaving 0 bases not matched to a gene. This CDR3 spans 12 amino acids. The CDR3 nucleotides are TGTGCCTGGCAGGGGGCCTCCTACGAGCAGTACTTC. Its translation is CAWQGASYEQYF. Together with reference TRBV30 and TRBJ2-7, the CDR3 gives the full variable domain: SQTIHQWPATLVQPVGSPLSLECTVEGTSNPNLYWYRQAAGRGLQLLFYSVGIGQISSEVPQNLSASRPQDRQFILSSKKLLLSDSGFYLCAWQGASYEQYFGPGTRLTVT.

CDR3 DNA: TGCGCCAGCAGCGTGGGCCTCCGGGACTTCCCGAATGAGCAGTTCTTC. It translates to CASSVGLRDFPNEQFF. The genes are TRBV5-1 and TRBJ2-1; possible D gene TRBD2, 6 bases. The germline V gene encodes CDR1 SGHRS and CDR2 YFSETQ. The CDR3 length is 16 residues. The V and J ends lost 4 bases and 7 bases respectively, with 21 bases between them.

This clone occurred once. The CDR3 sequence: CASSLADRGNTEAFF. CDR3 coding DNA: TGTGCCAGCAGCTTGGCCGACAGGGGGAACACTGAAGCTTTCTTT. The gene calls are TRBV5-4 and TRBJ1-1; 8 nucleotides line up with TRBD1. V shed 0 bases and J 1 base; nucleotides not matched to a gene: 2. Per the germline V gene, CDR1 is SGHNT and CDR2 is YYREEE (reference sequence). The CDR3 length is 15 residues.

This clone was detected only a few times. The V gene is TRBV11-2, the J gene TRBJ1-1; maybe TRBD1 (6 bases). The CDR3 totals 16 residues. The V end was cut by 1 base, the J end by 0 bases, with 12 bases between. The germline gives CDR1 SGHAT, CDR2 FQNNGV. CDR3 sequence: CASSLAGQLMNTEAFF. The CDR3 region has the DNA TGTGCCAGCAGCTTAGCCGGACAGCTCATGAACACTGAAGCTTTCTTT. The full variable domain, rest sourced from reference TRBV11-2 and TRBJ1-1, is EAGVAQSPRYKIIEKRQSVAFWCNPISGHATLYWYQQILGQGPKLLIQFQNNGVVDDSQLPKDRFSAERLKGVDSTLKIQPAKLEDSAVYLCASSLAGQLMNTEAFFGQGTRLTVV.

This clone was seen more than once but under ten times. V and J are TRBV11-2 and TRBJ2-5, with 9 bases that match TRBD2. CDR1 is SGHAT, CDR2 FQNNGV, per germline. The CDR3 extends over 15 amino acids. The V gene end was trimmed by 3 bases and the J gene end by 2 bases; junction bases not matched to a gene: 4. CDR3 sequence reads: CASSFSGSRQETQYF. CDR3 DNA sequence: TGTGCCAGCAGCTTTAGCGGGAGCCGGCAAGAGACCCAGTACTTC. The full variable domain, its missing parts supplied by reference TRBV11-2 and TRBJ2-5, is EAGVAQSPRYKIIEKRQSVAFWCNPISGHATLYWYQQILGQGPKLLIQFQNNGVVDDSQLPKDRFSAERLKGVDSTLKIQPAKLEDSAVYLCASSFSGSRQETQYFGPGTRLLVL.

This chain joins TRBV30 and TRBJ2-7, with 9 bases identical to TRBD1. The junction had 7 bases not matched to a gene; V was cut back by 2 bases and J by 2 bases. The CDR3 runs 15 residues. Germline assignment: CDR1 GTSNPN and CDR2 SVGIG (reference sequence). The CDR3 protein is CAWSPRDRVAYEQYF. For the CDR3, the DNA is TGTGCCTGGAGTCCCCGGGACAGGGTCGCCTACGAGCAGTACTTC.

CDR3 DNA sequence: TGTGCCAGTAGTGCCTGGACAGGGGGCGATGAAAAACTGTTTTTT. Encoded protein: CASSAWTGGDEKLFF. The genes are TRBV19 and TRBJ1-4; 11 nucleotides line up with TRBD1. This CDR3 is 15 amino acids long. Germline CDR1 is LNHDA and CDR2 is SQIVND (reference sequence). V shed 5 bases, J shed 6 bases, and the junction held 5 bases outside the gene matches.

This chain uses TRBV5-1 with TRBJ2-3; tentatively, D is TRBD2 (6 bases). Germline values: CDR1 SGHRS, CDR2 YFSETQ. V was trimmed by 4 bases and J by 2 bases, leaving 14 bases between them. The CDR3 contains 15 residues. The CDR3 loop is CASSPDPGATDTQYF. The DNA of the CDR3 is TGCGCCAGCAGCCCCGATCCGGGAGCCACAGATACGCAGTATTTT.

The J gene is TRBJ2-3, the V gene TRBV4-3, with 9 bases that match TRBD2. The CDR3 has 17 residues. J lost 1 base, V lost 1 base, and 6 bases had no gene match. CDR1 is LGHNA, CDR2 YSLEER, per germline. The CDR3 sequence is CASSQASTSGGTDTQYF. CDR3 in DNA: TGCGCCAGCAGCCAAGCCTCGACTAGCGGTGGCACAGATACGCAGTATTTT.

The J gene is TRBJ2-5, the V gene TRBV5-1, with 8 bases that match TRBD1. The CDR3 loop spans 12 amino acids. From germline, CDR1 is SGHRS and CDR2 YFSETQ. J gave up 2 bases and V 8 bases, and 2 bases lay outside the gene matches. The CDR3 DNA follows: TGCGCCAGTCGGACAGGGCAAGAGACCCAGTACTTC. Its protein is CASRTGQETQYF.

The rearrangement links TRBV5-8 to TRBJ2-7, with 12 positions matching TRBD1. Trimming cost V 4 bases and J 7 bases; bases outside gene matches: 6. The CDR3 is 14 amino acids. Germline CDR1 and CDR2: SGHTS and YDEGEE. The CDR3 here is CASSGGTGGDEQYF. In DNA, the CDR3 is TGTGCCAGCAGCGGCGGGACAGGGGGCGATGAGCAGTACTTC. Full variable domain (outside the CDR3, taken from reference TRBV5-8 and TRBJ2-7): EAGVTQSPTHLIKTRGQQATLRCSPISGHTSVYWYQQALGLGLQFLLWYDEGEERNRGNFPPRFSGRQFPNYSSELNVNALELEDSALYLCASSGGTGGDEQYFGPGTRLTVT.

The chain has TRBV11-2 and TRBJ2-1; D may be TRBD2 (6 bases). The CDR3 runs 15 residues. V was trimmed by 5 bases and J by 5 bases, leaving 16 bases between them. CDR1 and CDR2 from the germline V gene are SGHAT and FQNNGV. CDR3 sequence reads: CASSPTTRKDNEQFF. The DNA of the CDR3 is TGTGCCAGCAGCCCGACGACTAGGAAGGACAATGAGCAGTTCTTC.

The rearrangement joins TRBV30 to TRBJ1-1; no clear D gene. The CDR3 covers 14 residues. V was trimmed by 0 bases and J by 4 bases, leaving 12 bases between them. Germline-derived CDR1 and CDR2 are GTSNPN and SVGIG (reference sequence). CDR3 sequence: CAWSVQIHLTEAFF. CDR3 nucleotide sequence: TGTGCCTGGAGTGTACAGATCCATCTCACTGAAGCTTTCTTT.